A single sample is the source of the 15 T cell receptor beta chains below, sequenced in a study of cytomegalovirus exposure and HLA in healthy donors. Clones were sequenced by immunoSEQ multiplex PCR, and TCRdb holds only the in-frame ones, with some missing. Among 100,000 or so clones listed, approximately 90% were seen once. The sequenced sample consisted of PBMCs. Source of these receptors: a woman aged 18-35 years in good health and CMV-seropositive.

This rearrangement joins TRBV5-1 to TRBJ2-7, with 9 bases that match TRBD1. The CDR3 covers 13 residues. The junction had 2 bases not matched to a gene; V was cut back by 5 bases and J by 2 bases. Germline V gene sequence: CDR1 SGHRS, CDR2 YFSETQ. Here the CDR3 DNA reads TGCGCCAGCAGTAGGGACAGGGCCTACGAGCAGTACTTC. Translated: CASSRDRAYEQYF. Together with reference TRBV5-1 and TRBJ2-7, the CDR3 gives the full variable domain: KAGVTQTPRYLIKTRGQQVTLSCSPISGHRSVSWYQQTPGQGLQFLFEYFSETQRNKGNFPGRFSGRQFSNSRSEMNVSTLELGDSALYLCASSRDRAYEQYFGPGTRLTVT.

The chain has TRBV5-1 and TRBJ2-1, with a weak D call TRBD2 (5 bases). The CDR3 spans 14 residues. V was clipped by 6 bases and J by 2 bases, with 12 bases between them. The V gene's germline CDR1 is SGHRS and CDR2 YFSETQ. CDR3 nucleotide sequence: TGCGCCAGCAAGGCAGAACTAGCCTACAATGAGCAGTTCTTC. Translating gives CASKAELAYNEQFF. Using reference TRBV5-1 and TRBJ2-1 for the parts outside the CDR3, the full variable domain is KAGVTQTPRYLIKTRGQQVTLSCSPISGHRSVSWYQQTPGQGLQFLFEYFSETQRNKGNFPGRFSGRQFSNSRSEMNVSTLELGDSALYLCASKAELAYNEQFFGPGTRLTVL.

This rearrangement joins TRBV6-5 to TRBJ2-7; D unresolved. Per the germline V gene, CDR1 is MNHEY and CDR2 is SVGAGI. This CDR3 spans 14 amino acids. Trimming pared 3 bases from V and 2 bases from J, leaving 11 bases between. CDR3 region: CASSYTHVTYEQYF. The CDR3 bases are TGTGCCAGCAGTTATACACACGTAACCTACGAGCAGTACTTC.

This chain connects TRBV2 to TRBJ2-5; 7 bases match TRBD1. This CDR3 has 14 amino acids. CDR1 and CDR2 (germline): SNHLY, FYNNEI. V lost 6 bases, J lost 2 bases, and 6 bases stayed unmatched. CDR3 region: CASSPQTGQETQYF. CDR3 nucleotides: TGTGCCAGCAGCCCTCAGACAGGGCAAGAGACCCAGTACTTC.

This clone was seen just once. CDR3 nucleotide sequence: TGTGCCAGCAGTTTATTAGACAGCTACAATGAGCAGTTCTTC. Amino acid sequence: CASSLLDSYNEQFF. V usage is TRBV28 and J usage is TRBJ2-1; D possibly corresponds to TRBD1 (5 bases). This CDR3 region has 14 residues. Trimming took 1 base from V and 3 from J, leaving 7 bases between them. CDR1 and CDR2 from the germline V gene are MDHEN and SYDVKM.

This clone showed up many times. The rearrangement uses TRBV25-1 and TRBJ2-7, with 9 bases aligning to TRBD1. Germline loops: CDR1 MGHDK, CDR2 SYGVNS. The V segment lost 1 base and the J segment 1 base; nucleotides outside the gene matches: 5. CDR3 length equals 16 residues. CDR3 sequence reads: CASSESPDRGSYEQYF. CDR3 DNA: TGTGCCAGCAGTGAATCCCCGGACAGGGGTTCCTACGAGCAGTACTTC.

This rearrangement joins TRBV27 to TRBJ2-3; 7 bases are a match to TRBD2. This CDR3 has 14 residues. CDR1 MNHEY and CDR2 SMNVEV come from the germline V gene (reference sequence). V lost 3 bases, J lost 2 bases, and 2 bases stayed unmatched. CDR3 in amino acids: CASSLGLSTDTQYF. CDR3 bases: TGTGCCAGCAGTTTGGGACTATCCACAGATACGCAGTATTTT.

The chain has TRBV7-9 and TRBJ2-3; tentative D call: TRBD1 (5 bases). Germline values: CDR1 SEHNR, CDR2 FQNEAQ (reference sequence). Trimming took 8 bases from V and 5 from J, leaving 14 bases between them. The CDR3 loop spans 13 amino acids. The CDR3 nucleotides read TGTGCCAGCGGAATAGCAGGGCAAGATACGCAGTATTTT. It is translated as CASGIAGQDTQYF. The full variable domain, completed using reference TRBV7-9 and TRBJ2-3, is DTGVSQNPRHKITKRGQNVTFRCDPISEHNRLYWYRQTLGQGPEFLTYFQNEAQLEKSRLLSDRFSAERPKGSFSTLEIQRTEQGDSAMYLCASGIAGQDTQYFGPGTRLTVL.

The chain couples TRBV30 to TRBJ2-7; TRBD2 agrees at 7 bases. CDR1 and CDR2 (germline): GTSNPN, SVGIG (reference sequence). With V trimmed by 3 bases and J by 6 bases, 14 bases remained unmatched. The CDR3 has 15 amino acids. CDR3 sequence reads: CAWRDPSGAQVEQYF. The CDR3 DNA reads TGTGCCTGGAGGGACCCCAGCGGGGCGCAGGTCGAGCAGTACTTC.

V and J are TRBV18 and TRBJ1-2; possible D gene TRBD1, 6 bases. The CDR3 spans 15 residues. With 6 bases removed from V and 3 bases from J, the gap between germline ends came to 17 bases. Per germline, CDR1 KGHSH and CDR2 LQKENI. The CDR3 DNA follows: TGTGCCAGCTCGCCTCCCACAGGGAACTACTATGGCTACACCTTC. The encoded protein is CASSPPTGNYYGYTF.

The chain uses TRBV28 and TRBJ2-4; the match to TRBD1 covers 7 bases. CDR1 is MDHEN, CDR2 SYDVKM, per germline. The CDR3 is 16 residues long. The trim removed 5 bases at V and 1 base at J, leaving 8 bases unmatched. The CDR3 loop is CASSPRDSAAKNIQYF. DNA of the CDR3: TGTGCCAGCAGTCCGAGGGACAGCGCGGCCAAAAACATTCAGTACTTC.

The CDR3 DNA is TGTGCCAGTAGTCCGGGACAGGGAGGCACCGGGGAGCTGTTTTTT. It is translated as CASSPGQGGTGELFF. This chain joins TRBV19 and TRBJ2-2, with 9 positions matching TRBD1. V gave up 5 bases and J gave up 4 bases; unmatched junction bases: 5. The CDR3 runs to 15 residues. Germline CDR1 reads LNHDA; CDR2 reads SQIVND (reference sequence). Looking up the rest from reference TRBV19 and TRBJ2-2 gives the full variable domain: DGGITQSPKYLFRKEGQNVTLSCEQNLNHDAMYWYRQDPGQGLRLIYYSQIVNDFQKGDIAEGYSVSREKKESFPLTVTSAQKNPTAFYLCASSPGQGGTGELFFGEGSRLTVL.

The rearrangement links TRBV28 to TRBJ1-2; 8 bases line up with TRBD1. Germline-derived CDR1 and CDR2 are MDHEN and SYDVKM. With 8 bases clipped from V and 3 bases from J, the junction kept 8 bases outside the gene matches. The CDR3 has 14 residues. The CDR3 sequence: CASQSDREYYGYTF. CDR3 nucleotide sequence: TGTGCCAGCCAATCGGACAGGGAATACTATGGCTACACCTTC.

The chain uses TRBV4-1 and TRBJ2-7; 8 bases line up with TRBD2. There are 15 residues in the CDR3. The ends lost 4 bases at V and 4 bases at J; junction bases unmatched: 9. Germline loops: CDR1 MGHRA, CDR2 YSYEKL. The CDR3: CASSPSGLGGYEQYF. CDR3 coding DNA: TGCGCCAGCAGCCCCTCGGGACTAGGGGGTTACGAGCAGTACTTC.

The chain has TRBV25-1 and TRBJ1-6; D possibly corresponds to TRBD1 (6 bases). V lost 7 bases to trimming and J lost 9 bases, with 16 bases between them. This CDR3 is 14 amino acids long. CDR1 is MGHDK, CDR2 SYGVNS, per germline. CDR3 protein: CASTQTGHSSPLHF. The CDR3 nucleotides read TGTGCCAGCACTCAGACAGGCCATTCTTCACCCCTCCACTTT.